This entry lists 31 T cell receptor beta chains sequenced from one sample in a study of shared T cell receptors in the human thymus (dated by TCRdb to 2020 to 2022). Libraries were built with the immunoSEQ multiplex PCR assay. TCRdb retrieved this table from immuneACCESS and kept in-frame rearrangements only. Not all clones are present; in checked studies, unresolved V genes account for under half, and no reason is known for the remainder. The sample data list some 700,000 clones, and 70% to 90% of these were observed just once. Roughly 0.01% of the sample goes to the ten largest clones. This same sample was also part of a study on human thymus T cells.

The specimen was thymocytes. These receptors were obtained from a girl less than two years old with a congenital heart defect. Donor details come from another sample of the same person, matched by shared clones.

The J gene is TRBJ2-7, the V gene TRBV27; 10 nucleotides align to TRBD1. The germline V gene encodes CDR1 MNHEY and CDR2 SMNVEV (reference sequence). J was trimmed by 0 bases and V by 6 bases; bases with no gene match: 8. The CDR3 length is 16 residues. The CDR3 protein is CASSSAWTGGSYEQYF. In DNA, the CDR3 is TGTGCCAGCAGCTCAGCTTGGACAGGGGGCTCCTACGAGCAGTACTTC.

The rearrangement joins TRBV5-8 to TRBJ1-4; no reliable D call. V was clipped by 0 bases and J by 3 bases, with 15 bases between them. There are 17 residues in the CDR3. Germline CDR1 is SGHTS and CDR2 is YDEGEE. The CDR3 reads CASSLARGFGANEKLFF. The CDR3 DNA is TGTGCCAGCAGCTTGGCCCGAGGGTTCGGGGCTAATGAAAAACTGTTTTTT.

The gene calls are TRBV27 and TRBJ2-1; 7 nucleotides align to TRBD2. V trimming: 5 bases; J trimming: 3 bases; junction bases outside the gene matches: 7. This CDR3 region has 15 residues. The germline gives CDR1 MNHEY, CDR2 SMNVEV (reference sequence). The CDR3 loop is CASSRRDYHYNEQFF. The DNA of the CDR3 is TGTGCCAGCAGTCGCCGGGACTACCACTACAATGAGCAGTTCTTC.

In its sample, this clone was seen a few times. V and J are TRBV11-2 and TRBJ2-7, with TRBD2 matching 7 bases. With V trimmed by 5 bases and J by 4 bases, 11 bases remained unmatched. Looked up from germline, CDR1 is SGHAT and CDR2 is FQNNGV. The length of the CDR3 is 15 residues. This CDR3 is CASSLMREPRYEQYF. CDR3 in DNA: TGTGCCAGCAGCCTAATGCGGGAGCCCCGTTACGAGCAGTACTTC. Full variable domain (missing parts from reference TRBV11-2 and TRBJ2-7): EAGVAQSPRYKIIEKRQSVAFWCNPISGHATLYWYQQILGQGPKLLIQFQNNGVVDDSQLPKDRFSAERLKGVDSTLKIQPAKLEDSAVYLCASSLMREPRYEQYFGPGTRLTVT.

In this sample, this clone turned up once. V gene TRBV28 combines with J gene TRBJ2-5; a possible D gene is TRBD1 (5 bases). V was pared by 7 bases and J by 4 bases, with 25 bases between. In germline, CDR1 is MDHEN, CDR2 SYDVKM. The CDR3 totals 17 residues. The chain's CDR3 is CASNTLPAVRQLETQYF. DNA of the CDR3: TGTGCCAGCAACACCCTACCTGCCGTTCGACAGCTAGAGACCCAGTACTTC.

This chain connects TRBV19 to TRBJ1-4; possibly TRBD1 for D (6 bases). CDR1 LNHDA and CDR2 SQIVND come from the germline V gene (reference sequence). V was clipped by 1 base and J by 0 bases, with 21 bases between them. The CDR3 totals 20 residues. CDR3 residues: CASSIALLGAQPATNEKLFF. DNA for the CDR3: TGTGCCAGTAGTATAGCTTTGCTGGGGGCGCAGCCGGCAACTAATGAAAAACTGTTTTTT.

This clone has just a few counts. The rearrangement links TRBV28 to TRBJ2-1; tentatively, D is TRBD2 (6 bases). CDR1 MDHEN and CDR2 SYDVKM come from the germline V gene. The CDR3 spans 14 residues. The V and J ends lost 8 bases and 5 bases respectively, with 16 bases between them. Here the CDR3 reads CASHPHGGNNEQFF. CDR3 in DNA: TGTGCCAGCCACCCCCACGGGGGAAACAATGAGCAGTTCTTC.

The CDR3 nucleotides read TGTGCCAGCAGGTACCCCCGAGTCAACAATGAGCAGTTCTTC. It translates to CASRYPRVNNEQFF. The gene calls are TRBV5-8 and TRBJ2-1; D gene ambiguous. V was cut by 5 bases and J by 5 bases, with 14 bases left in between. The V gene's germline CDR1 is SGHTS and CDR2 YDEGEE. The CDR3 spans 14 residues.

The chain is built from TRBV5-5 and TRBJ1-4, with a weak D call TRBD1 (5 bases). V dropped 1 base and J dropped 5 bases, with 9 bases sitting between them. This CDR3 has 14 residues. Germline V lookup: CDR1 SGHKS, CDR2 YYEKEE (reference sequence). The chain's CDR3 is CASSLRGGNEKLFF. CDR3 coding DNA: TGTGCCAGCAGCTTGAGGGGAGGCAATGAAAAACTGTTTTTT. The variable domain in full, completed from reference TRBV5-5 and TRBJ1-4, reads DAGVTQSPTHLIKTRGQQVTLRCSPISGHKSVSWYQQVLGQGPQFIFQYYEKEERGRGNFPDRFSARQFPNYSSELNVNALLLGDSALYLCASSLRGGNEKLFFGSGTQLSVL.

The V call is TRBV23-1, the J call TRBJ2-3; 8 positions agree with TRBD1. TRBV23-1 is given ORF status, its function remaining uncertain. Germline trimming cut 0 bases from V and 1 base from J; bases unmatched to any gene: 6. CDR3 length: 17 residues. The CDR3 protein is CASSQSWQGACTDTQYF. The CDR3 nucleotides read TGCGCCAGCAGTCAATCGTGGCAGGGGGCCTGCACAGATACGCAGTATTTT.

V usage is TRBV6-1 and J usage is TRBJ2-7, with 8 bases fitting TRBD2. The J segment lost 0 bases and the V segment lost 7 bases, leaving 8 bases of the junction unmatched. This CDR3 comprises 15 residues. Germline assignment: CDR1 MNHNS and CDR2 SASEGT. As DNA, the CDR3 is TGTGCCAGCACCCGGGGGGGGGAGGGCTCCTACGAGCAGTACTTC. This translates into CASTRGGEGSYEQYF.

The V call is TRBV6-5, the J call TRBJ2-3, with TRBD2 matching 7 bases. CDR3 length: 15 amino acids. CDR1 and CDR2 from the germline V gene are MNHEY and SVGAGI. J was trimmed by 4 bases and V by 2 bases; bases with no gene match: 6. CDR3 DNA: TGTGCCAGCAGTTACGGGGGGGTGGTGGCAGATACGCAGTATTTT. It codes for CASSYGGVVADTQYF.

This clone was observed a few times. The rearrangement links TRBV7-8 to TRBJ1-2; possibly TRBD1 for D (5 bases). The germline CDR1 and CDR2 sequences are SGHVS and FQNEAQ. The CDR3 has 14 amino acids. Deletions cut 2 bases from V and 2 bases from J, with 9 bases between. This chain's CDR3 is CASSLYDRNYGYTF. The CDR3 DNA reads as TGTGCCAGCAGCTTATACGACAGAAACTATGGCTACACCTTC.

This sequence joins TRBV5-1 and TRBJ2-7; D gene unclear. CDR1 SGHRS and CDR2 YFSETQ come from the germline V gene. The length of the CDR3 is 12 residues. V dropped 4 bases and J dropped 6 bases, with 11 bases sitting between them. This CDR3 reads CASSGLGFEQYF. The CDR3 nucleotides are TGCGCCAGCAGCGGGCTTGGGTTCGAGCAGTACTTC. Combining the CDR3 with reference TRBV5-1 and TRBJ2-7 gives the whole variable domain KAGVTQTPRYLIKTRGQQVTLSCSPISGHRSVSWYQQTPGQGLQFLFEYFSETQRNKGNFPGRFSGRQFSNSRSEMNVSTLELGDSALYLCASSGLGFEQYFGPGTRLTVT.

The chain links TRBV28 to TRBJ1-2, with a tentative D call TRBD1 (5 bases). Trimming stripped 5 bases from V and 3 bases from J, with 13 bases between. The length of the CDR3 is 14 residues. Germline V gene data show CDR1 as MDHEN and CDR2 as SYDVKM. CDR3 amino acids: CASSPPGGDYGYTF. The CDR3 DNA sequence: TGTGCCAGCAGTCCCCCGGGAGGGGACTATGGCTACACCTTC.

The gene calls are TRBV9 and TRBJ2-3; D possibly corresponds to TRBD2 (6 bases). CDR3 length equals 15 residues. CDR1 is SGDLS and CDR2 is YYNGEE in the germline V gene. Between the trimmed V and J ends, which lost 0 bases and 3 bases, there was a span of 11 bases. The CDR3 here is CASSVAGDGTDTQYF. Written as DNA, the CDR3 is TGTGCCAGCAGCGTAGCGGGGGATGGGACAGATACGCAGTATTTT.

V and J are TRBV6-1 and TRBJ1-4; 8 nucleotides line up with TRBD1. The CDR3 is 14 residues long. Germline trimming cut 4 bases from V and 7 bases from J; bases unmatched to any gene: 5. Germline V gene data show CDR1 as MNHNS and CDR2 as SASEGT. The CDR3 DNA is TGTGCCAGCAGTGGAGGACAGGGAAGTGAAAAACTGTTTTTT. Its translation: CASSGGQGSEKLFF.

This chain uses TRBV9 with TRBJ1-1; a possible D gene is TRBD1 (6 bases). The V and J ends lost 2 bases and 0 bases respectively, with 14 bases between them. The germline gives CDR1 SGDLS, CDR2 YYNGEE. The CDR3 totals 16 residues. The CDR3 loop is CASSVGQTNLNTEAFF. In DNA, the CDR3 is TGTGCCAGCAGCGTCGGACAGACCAATTTGAACACTGAAGCTTTCTTT.

This rearrangement joins TRBV27 to TRBJ2-2; 9 bases line up with TRBD1. CDR1 and CDR2 (germline): MNHEY, SMNVEV (reference sequence). This CDR3 is built from 20 residues. The ends lost 2 bases at V and 0 bases at J; junction bases unmatched: 13. The CDR3 DNA follows: TGTGCCAGCAGTTTACCTACCTCGGGACAGGGAACCTCGAACACCGGGGAGCTGTTTTTT. Protein sequence: CASSLPTSGQGTSNTGELFF.

The chain links TRBV11-2 to TRBJ2-3, with 8 bases lining up with TRBD1. Per germline, CDR1 SGHAT and CDR2 FQNNGV. With V trimmed by 5 bases and J by 4 bases, 14 bases remained unmatched. This CDR3 has 17 amino acids. CDR3 in DNA: TGTGCCAGCAGCCCTAAAACTTGGACAGGGTGTCCAGATACGCAGTATTTT. Amino acids: CASSPKTWTGCPDTQYF. The variable domain in full, with the rest retrieved from reference TRBV11-2 and TRBJ2-3, is EAGVAQSPRYKIIEKRQSVAFWCNPISGHATLYWYQQILGQGPKLLIQFQNNGVVDDSQLPKDRFSAERLKGVDSTLKIQPAKLEDSAVYLCASSPKTWTGCPDTQYFGPGTRLTVL.

This clone appeared a single time. The V call is TRBV5-4, the J call TRBJ1-2; no firm D call. The V gene's germline CDR1 is SGHNT and CDR2 YYREEE (reference sequence). The CDR3 consists of 14 residues. The germline V and J ends were trimmed by 1 base and 1 base, with 8 bases remaining between them. The CDR3 loop is CASSLTNDNYGYTF. The CDR3 nucleotides are TGTGCCAGCAGCTTGACAAATGATAACTATGGCTACACCTTC.

The chain joins TRBV5-1 to TRBJ2-7; TRBD2 matches 8 bases. This CDR3 has 15 residues. CDR1 and CDR2 from the germline V gene are SGHRS and YFSETQ. V gave up 3 bases and J gave up 6 bases; unmatched junction bases: 11. The DNA for the CDR3 is TGCGCCAGCAGCTCGGGGGGGGCCGTTATCCGCGAGCAGTACTTC. Translation gives CASSSGGAVIREQYF.

The rearrangement joins TRBV10-2 to TRBJ1-3; 7 bases line up with TRBD1. The germline CDR1 and CDR2 sequences are WSHSY and SAAADI. The V and J ends lost 5 bases and 2 bases, in that order; junction bases with no gene match: 21. The CDR3 is made up of 20 amino acids. The CDR3 protein is CASSPTRDRRSPRAGNTIYF. DNA for the CDR3: TGCGCCAGCAGTCCGACCCGGGACAGAAGGTCCCCTAGGGCTGGAAACACCATATATTTT.

This chain links TRBV7-2 with TRBJ1-5; TRBD1 is a possible D gene (5 bases). CDR3 length: 14 residues. In germline, CDR1 is SGHTA, CDR2 FQGNSA. The V end lost 5 bases, the J end lost 3 bases, and 11 bases lay between the germline ends. The CDR3, as DNA: TGTGCCAGCAGCCGAGCAGGGTTCAATCAGCCCCAGCATTTT. This sequence encodes CASSRAGFNQPQHF.

This chain uses TRBV6-5 with TRBJ1-1; the match to TRBD1 covers 10 bases. V trimming: 4 bases; J trimming: 0 bases; junction bases outside the gene matches: 5. Germline V CDR1 and CDR2: MNHEY, SVGAGI. The CDR3 runs 16 residues. The CDR3 nucleotides are TGTGCCAGCAGTTTGGTGACAGGGGGCATGAACACTGAAGCTTTCTTT. It is translated as CASSLVTGGMNTEAFF.

This clone appeared a few times. The chain joins TRBV6-1 to TRBJ1-4, with 8 nucleotides matching TRBD1. Trimming cost V 4 bases and J 0 bases; bases outside gene matches: 10. This CDR3 region has 18 residues. Germline assignment: CDR1 MNHNS and CDR2 SASEGT. CDR3 residues: CASSVGQGAEPTNEKLFF. DNA for the CDR3: TGTGCCAGCAGTGTAGGACAGGGAGCGGAACCAACTAATGAAAAACTGTTTTTT.

The chain couples TRBV2 to TRBJ2-1; 7 bases agree with TRBD2. CDR1 and CDR2 (germline): SNHLY, FYNNEI. The CDR3 has 14 amino acids. The V and J ends lost 4 bases and 2 bases, in that order; junction bases with no gene match: 2. The CDR3 sequence is CASSAGGAYNEQFF. The DNA for the CDR3 is TGTGCCAGCAGTGCTGGGGGGGCCTACAATGAGCAGTTCTTC.

The gene calls are TRBV27 and TRBJ1-2; no clear D. The germline gives CDR1 MNHEY, CDR2 SMNVEV (reference sequence). The CDR3 totals 14 residues. Trimming left V 7 bases short and J 4 bases short, with 16 bases between. The CDR3 region is CASKPLPPVYGYTF. DNA for the CDR3: TGTGCCAGCAAACCCCTGCCGCCGGTCTATGGCTACACCTTC.

The V and J genes are TRBV7-9 and TRBJ1-4; no firm D call. Per germline, CDR1 SEHNR and CDR2 FQNEAQ (reference sequence). V was cut by 7 bases and J by 3 bases, with 21 bases left in between. The CDR3 is 17 amino acids. CDR3 sequence: CASTLTWPGSPNEKLFF. The CDR3 DNA reads TGTGCCAGCACTTTAACATGGCCGGGTTCGCCTAATGAAAAACTGTTTTTT.

The V and J genes are TRBV5-1 and TRBJ2-5, with 8 bases aligning to TRBD1. Trimming at V came to 4 bases and at J to 1 base, leaving 12 bases not matched to a gene. The CDR3 is 17 amino acids. CDR1 SGHRS and CDR2 YFSETQ come from the germline V gene. CDR3 coding DNA: TGCGCCAGCAGCCCTGAAGGACAGGGACCTACCCAAGAGACCCAGTACTTC. It codes for CASSPEGQGPTQETQYF.

The chain recombines TRBV28 with TRBJ1-5; no firm D call. Germline V gene lookup returns CDR1 MDHEN and CDR2 SYDVKM. The CDR3 is 14 amino acids. Between the trimmed V and J ends, which lost 7 bases and 5 bases, there was a span of 15 bases. The CDR3 region has the DNA TGTGCCAGCATCCTGGCGGGGAGGCATCAGCCCCAGCATTTT. Translation: CASILAGRHQPQHF.